One sample yielded the 30 T cell receptor beta chains listed below, sequenced in a study of cytomegalovirus exposure and HLA in healthy donors (dated by TCRdb to about 2017). Libraries were built with the immunoSEQ multiplex PCR assay. For the multiplex PCR, a mixture combining 60 forward primers for TCR Vbeta segments and 13 reverse primers for TCR Jbeta segments was used. This immuneACCESS table, as held by TCRdb, lists in-frame sequences with V and J called but not all clones. Of the missing ones, under half trace to an unresolved V gene in checked studies; the others have no known cause. Present in this sample are roughly 120,000 clones, around 73% of which were seen just once. Under 5.5% of the sample is held by the ten biggest clonotypes. Sequencing input: PBMCs. These receptors originate from a man aged 55-75 years in good health and CMV-seropositive.

This clone was observed a few times. The rearrangement links TRBV2 to TRBJ1-2; 8 bases agree with TRBD1. Germline V gives CDR1 SNHLY, CDR2 FYNNEI. This CDR3 has 12 residues. Unmatched junction bases numbered 6, after V lost 8 bases and J lost 7 bases. The CDR3 bases are TGTGCCAGCCAGGGGGCGCAACGTGGCTACACCTTC. Its protein is CASQGAQRGYTF. The variable domain in full, with the rest retrieved from reference TRBV2 and TRBJ1-2, is EPEVTQTPSHQVTQMGQEVILRCVPISNHLYFYWYRQILGQKVEFLVSFYNNEISEKSEIFDDQFSVERPDGSNFTLKIRSTKLEDSAMYFCASQGAQRGYTFGSGTRLTVV.

A remark on this clone: At one end the junction does not follow the germline gene, possibly because of a read error. The V and J genes are TRBV7-9 and TRBJ2-7, with 7 nucleotides matching TRBD1. Germline-derived CDR1 and CDR2 are SEHNR and FQNEAQ (reference sequence). The CDR3 is 12 amino acids. The CDR3 nucleotides read TGTTCCAGCAGCTCGACAGGGTATGAGCAGTACTTC. It codes for CSSSSTGYEQYF. Complete variable domain (other parts from reference TRBV7-9 and TRBJ2-7): DTGVSQNPRHKITKRGQNVTFRCDPISEHNRLYWYRQTLGQGPEFLTYFQNEAQLEKSRLLSDRFSAERPKGSFSTLEIQRTEQGDSAMYLCSSSSTGYEQYFGPGTRLTVT.

This clone has a single count. J is TRBJ1-2 and V is TRBV5-6; D might be TRBD1 (5 bases). This CDR3 contains 15 residues. Germline loops: CDR1 SGHDT, CDR2 YYEEEE. Trimming took off 0 bases at V and 4 bases at J, with 13 bases between the two ends. This CDR3 is CASSLVSGVGYGYTF. CDR3 in DNA: TGTGCCAGCAGCTTGGTGTCGGGGGTGGGCTATGGCTACACCTTC.

A single count supports this clone. The rearrangement uses TRBV28 and TRBJ1-1; D is possibly TRBD1 (5 bases). This CDR3 region has 16 residues. V dropped 2 bases and J dropped 1 base, with 14 bases sitting between them. Germline V gene sequence: CDR1 MDHEN, CDR2 SYDVKM. CDR3 nucleotides: TGTGCCAGCAGTTTAGCCCCAGGGATGGGGAACACTGAAGCTTTCTTT. Residues: CASSLAPGMGNTEAFF.

This chain joins TRBV18 and TRBJ1-1; tentative D call: TRBD1 (6 bases). V lost 6 bases to trimming and J lost 3 bases, with 17 bases between them. In germline, CDR1 is KGHSH, CDR2 LQKENI. This CDR3 region has 15 residues. The CDR3 region has the DNA TGTGCCAGCTCGACCCGACAGGCGGCGGACACTGAAGCTTTCTTT. Protein sequence: CASSTRQAADTEAFF.

This chain connects TRBV29-1 to TRBJ2-7; 7 nucleotides match TRBD1. This CDR3 has 15 amino acids. The trim removed 1 base at V and 1 base at J, leaving 7 bases unmatched. Germline V gene sequence: CDR1 SQVTM, CDR2 ANQGSEA. The CDR3 region has the DNA TGCAGCGTTGAAGGGTCAGGGGGTTATTCCTACGAGCAGTACTTC. Translation gives CSVEGSGGYSYEQYF.

This chain uses TRBV5-1 with TRBJ2-4, with D perhaps matching TRBD2 (5 bases). V dropped 0 bases and J dropped 7 bases, with 14 bases sitting between them. In germline, CDR1 is SGHRS, CDR2 YFSETQ. The CDR3 is 15 residues long. The CDR3 DNA sequence: TGCGCCAGCAGCTTGGGGGCTCCACGAGGGAACATTCAGTACTTC. Amino acids: CASSLGAPRGNIQYF.

V usage is TRBV7-9 and J usage is TRBJ2-2; D possibly corresponds to TRBD2 (5 bases). Germline assignment: CDR1 SEHNR and CDR2 FQNEAQ (reference sequence). The CDR3 covers 12 residues. V dropped 3 bases and J dropped 9 bases, with 8 bases sitting between them. The chain's CDR3 is CASSFQRRELFF. In DNA, the CDR3 is TGTGCCAGCAGCTTCCAGCGGAGGGAGCTGTTTTTT.

This clone was counted a few times. The identical CDR3 is also encoded by other nucleotide sequences in the sample. The gene calls are TRBV5-1 and TRBJ2-3; TRBD2 aligns across 9 bases. Trimming at V came to 0 bases and at J to 5 bases, leaving 10 bases not matched to a gene. The germline gives CDR1 SGHRS, CDR2 YFSETQ. There are 17 residues in the CDR3. The CDR3 protein is CASSLEGRGGNVDTQYF. CDR3 nucleotides: TGCGCCAGCAGCTTGGAAGGGCGGGGGGGCAATGTAGATACGCAGTATTTT.

The rearrangement joins TRBV5-1 to TRBJ2-2; TRBD1 agrees at 9 bases. Trimming took 5 bases from V and 4 from J; bases not matched to a gene: 12. The CDR3 loop spans 17 amino acids. Per germline, CDR1 SGHRS and CDR2 YFSETQ. CDR3 sequence (DNA): TGCGCCAGCAGGAACCGGGACAGGGAGAGTCCCACCGGGGAGCTGTTTTTT. Protein: CASRNRDRESPTGELFF. Full variable domain (remainder filled in from reference TRBV5-1 and TRBJ2-2): KAGVTQTPRYLIKTRGQQVTLSCSPISGHRSVSWYQQTPGQGLQFLFEYFSETQRNKGNFPGRFSGRQFSNSRSEMNVSTLELGDSALYLCASRNRDRESPTGELFFGEGSRLTVL.

This chain uses TRBV5-1 with TRBJ1-1; TRBD1 agrees at 8 bases. V was pared by 3 bases and J by 1 base, with 8 bases of the junction left unmatched. The germline V gene has CDR1 SGHRS and CDR2 YFSETQ. The CDR3 contains 16 residues. CDR3 nucleotide sequence: TGCGCCAGCAGCTCAAGCAGGGGGCTCTCGAACACTGAAGCTTTCTTT. Amino acids: CASSSSRGLSNTEAFF.

The chain recombines TRBV7-9 with TRBJ2-7, with TRBD1 matching 9 bases. V shed 0 bases, J shed 2 bases, and the junction held 11 bases outside the gene matches. Germline CDR1 reads SEHNR; CDR2 reads FQNEAQ (reference sequence). CDR3 length: 18 amino acids. The CDR3 DNA is TGTGCCAGCAGCTTAGCTGATCGGTGGGACAGGGAGACCTACGAGCAGTACTTC. Translating gives CASSLADRWDRETYEQYF.

The chain joins TRBV11-2 to TRBJ1-3, with D unclear. Germline V lookup: CDR1 SGHAT, CDR2 FQNNGV. Deletions cut 1 base from V and 6 bases from J, with 13 bases between. The CDR3 runs 15 residues. The chain's CDR3 is CASSLGNSPVNTIYF. The DNA of the CDR3 is TGTGCCAGCAGCTTAGGGAACAGTCCGGTAAACACCATATATTTT.

This clone was seen only a few times. The chain has TRBV28 and TRBJ1-5; tentative D call: TRBD1 (6 bases). The V and J ends lost 10 bases and 5 bases respectively, with 15 bases between them. This CDR3 contains 13 residues. Germline loops: CDR1 MDHEN, CDR2 SYDVKM. In nucleotides, the CDR3 is TGTGCCACTCGTAGGGGGGGGGATCAGCCCCAGCATTTT. It translates to CATRRGGDQPQHF.

The genes are TRBV25-1 and TRBJ1-6; TRBD1 is a possible D gene (5 bases). Per the germline V gene, CDR1 is MGHDK and CDR2 is SYGVNS. V was shortened by 7 bases and J by 6 bases, with 10 bases between the two germline ends. The CDR3 extends over 13 amino acids. CDR3 region: CASTRDLNSPLHF. CDR3 sequence (DNA): TGTGCCAGCACGCGGGACCTTAATTCACCCCTCCACTTT. Using reference TRBV25-1 and TRBJ1-6 for the parts outside the CDR3, the full variable domain is EADIYQTPRYLVIGTGKKITLECSQTMGHDKMYWYQQDPGMELHLIHYSYGVNSTEKGDLSSESTVSRIRTEHFPLTLESARPSHTSQYLCASTRDLNSPLHFGNGTRLTVT.

This clone came up a few times. This chain uses TRBV7-2 with TRBJ1-2; weak D call: TRBD1 (5 bases). CDR1 is SGHTA, CDR2 FQGNSA, per germline. The CDR3 runs 15 residues. V was trimmed by 1 base and J by 3 bases, leaving 12 bases between them. The CDR3 nucleotides are TGTGCCAGCAGCTTAGGACATTTAGGGGACTATGGCTACACCTTC. It specifies CASSLGHLGDYGYTF. The variable domain in full, with the rest retrieved from reference TRBV7-2 and TRBJ1-2, is GAGVSQSPSNKVTEKGKDVELRCDPISGHTALYWYRQSLGQGLEFLIYFQGNSAPDKSGLPSDRFSAERTGGSVSTLTIQRTQQEDSAVYLCASSLGHLGDYGYTFGSGTRLTVV.

The chain has TRBV11-1 and TRBJ2-2; tentatively, D is TRBD2 (6 bases). The CDR3 has 17 residues. V lost 5 bases and J lost 6, with 22 bases in between. Germline V lookup: CDR1 SGHAT, CDR2 FQDESV (reference sequence). CDR3 region: CASSARSGVVGAGELFF. CDR3 DNA sequence: TGTGCCAGCAGCGCCCGGTCGGGGGTGGTAGGCGCCGGGGAGCTGTTTTTT.

This rearrangement joins TRBV30 to TRBJ1-1; D gene ambiguous. Germline V lookup: CDR1 GTSNPN, CDR2 SVGIG (reference sequence). V lost 0 bases to trimming and J lost 0 bases, with 5 bases between them. This CDR3 region has 13 residues. CDR3 sequence reads: CAWSVRVNTEAFF. Written as DNA, the CDR3 is TGTGCCTGGAGTGTCCGGGTGAACACTGAAGCTTTCTTT.

This clone has just a few counts. The CDR3 here is CAWSVQLNEKLFF. In DNA, the CDR3 is TGTGCCTGGAGTGTACAGCTTAATGAAAAACTGTTTTTT. The chain links TRBV30 to TRBJ1-4; D is unclear. V lost 0 bases to trimming and J lost 4 bases, with 6 bases between them. Germline-derived CDR1 and CDR2 are GTSNPN and SVGIG (reference sequence). The CDR3 has 13 residues.

This sequence joins TRBV11-2 and TRBJ2-4; D might be TRBD2 (7 bases). Trimming left V 5 bases short and J 8 bases short, with 22 bases between. Germline values: CDR1 SGHAT, CDR2 FQNNGV. The CDR3 contains 16 residues. Here the CDR3 reads CASSPPYGGRGYIQYF. The CDR3 nucleotides read TGTGCCAGCAGCCCCCCATACGGGGGGCGCGGGTACATTCAGTACTTC.

The V call is TRBV4-2, the J call TRBJ2-5; 7 nucleotides align to TRBD1. Judging by the DNA end, TRBJ2-7 fits better; the J call may be wrong. The CDR3 has 15 amino acids. From germline, CDR1 is LGHNA and CDR2 YNFKEQ. The CDR3 DNA reads as TGTGCCAGCAGCCAAGATTTAACAGGGGCCTACGAGCAGTACTTC. It yields the protein CASSQDLTGAYEQYF.

This chain joins TRBV10-3 and TRBJ2-2; D is perhaps TRBD2 (5 bases). V lost 10 bases and J lost 5, with 11 bases in between. Germline CDR1 is ENHRY and CDR2 is SYGVKD. This CDR3 comprises 12 residues. CDR3 residues: CATWTGTGELFF. In DNA, the CDR3 is TGTGCCACCTGGACGGGAACCGGGGAGCTGTTTTTT.

The V and J genes are TRBV5-1 and TRBJ1-6; TRBD1 matches at 8 bases. CDR1 is SGHRS and CDR2 is YFSETQ in the germline V gene. The CDR3 sequence is 14 residues long. V was pared by 4 bases and J by 8 bases, with 5 bases of the junction left unmatched. CDR3 in DNA: TGCGCCAGCAGCCAACAGGGGGAAGATTCACCCCTCCACTTT. It specifies CASSQQGEDSPLHF. The full variable domain, rest sourced from reference TRBV5-1 and TRBJ1-6, is KAGVTQTPRYLIKTRGQQVTLSCSPISGHRSVSWYQQTPGQGLQFLFEYFSETQRNKGNFPGRFSGRQFSNSRSEMNVSTLELGDSALYLCASSQQGEDSPLHFGNGTRLTVT.

The count of this clone is one. The chain employs TRBV30 and TRBJ2-7, with D unclear. Trimming pared 2 bases from V and 5 bases from J, leaving 16 bases between. The CDR3 covers 14 residues. Germline CDR1 GTSNPN, CDR2 SVGIG (reference sequence). CDR3 in DNA: TGTGCCTGGAGTTCGACCGGGTTACACCACGAGCAGTACTTC. Translated: CAWSSTGLHHEQYF.

This chain connects TRBV15 to TRBJ2-7, with D possibly matching TRBD2 (6 bases). The CDR3 covers 16 residues. Per the germline V gene, CDR1 is LNHNV and CDR2 is YYDKDF (reference sequence). The germline V and J ends were trimmed by 5 bases and 1 base, with 18 bases remaining between them. This CDR3 is CATSPTPGEISYEQYF. The CDR3 DNA sequence: TGTGCCACCAGCCCAACTCCGGGGGAGATATCCTACGAGCAGTACTTC.

This clone was recorded a few times. The chain employs TRBV5-1 and TRBJ1-1; D remains unclear. Germline CDR1 is SGHRS and CDR2 is YFSETQ. This CDR3 is built from 13 residues. V was trimmed by 4 bases and J by 5 bases, leaving 12 bases between them. The CDR3 loop reads CASSPLAGTEAFF. DNA for the CDR3: TGCGCCAGCAGCCCCCTAGCGGGGACTGAAGCTTTCTTT.

The genes are TRBV7-8 and TRBJ2-7; a possible D gene is TRBD1 (6 bases). Germline-derived CDR1 and CDR2 are SGHVS and FQNEAQ. This CDR3 contains 13 residues. Trimming removed 4 bases at V and 4 bases at J, with 11 bases between. CDR3 in amino acids: CASSSLQGYEQYF. The CDR3 nucleotides read TGTGCCAGCAGCTCGCTACAGGGTTACGAGCAGTACTTC.

CDR3 loop: CASSQRGGTRTIEQYF. The CDR3, as DNA: TGCGCCAGCAGCCAAAGGGGGGGGACTAGAACGATCGAGCAGTACTTC. The rearrangement links TRBV4-1 to TRBJ2-7, with 8 nucleotides matching TRBD2. V lost 2 bases and J lost 6; bases outside the gene matches: 12. Germline V CDR1 and CDR2: MGHRA, YSYEKL. The CDR3 runs to 16 residues.

The chain employs TRBV4-2 and TRBJ2-3; possibly TRBD2 for D (6 bases). This CDR3 spans 18 amino acids. CDR1 and CDR2 (germline): LGHNA, YNFKEQ. V shed 4 bases and J shed 1 base, with 21 bases lying between them. The CDR3, as DNA: TGTGCCAGCAGCCCCAGTCCGGGACTTGGCACTGGCACAGATACGCAGTATTTT. It yields the protein CASSPSPGLGTGTDTQYF.

This clone is labeled as medium-sized (0.01 to 0.1%). V and J are TRBV7-3 and TRBJ2-1; TRBD2 agrees at 7 bases. This CDR3 has 14 residues. V was pared by 5 bases and J by 7 bases, with 8 bases of the junction left unmatched. Germline CDR1 and CDR2: SGHTA and FQGTGA. The CDR3 here is CASSPVMGGNEQFF. CDR3 bases: TGTGCCAGCAGCCCCGTGATGGGGGGGAATGAGCAGTTCTTC.